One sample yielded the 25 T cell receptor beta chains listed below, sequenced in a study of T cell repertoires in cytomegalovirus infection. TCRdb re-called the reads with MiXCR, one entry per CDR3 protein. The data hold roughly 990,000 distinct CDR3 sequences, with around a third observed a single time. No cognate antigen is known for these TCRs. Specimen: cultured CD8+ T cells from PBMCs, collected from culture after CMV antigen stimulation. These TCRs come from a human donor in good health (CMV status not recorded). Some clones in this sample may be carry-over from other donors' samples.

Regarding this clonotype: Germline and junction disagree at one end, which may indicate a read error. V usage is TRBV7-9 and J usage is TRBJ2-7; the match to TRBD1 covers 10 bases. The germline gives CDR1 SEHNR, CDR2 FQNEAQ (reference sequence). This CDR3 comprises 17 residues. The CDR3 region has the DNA TGTGCCAGCAGCGTGAAGTCCGGGACAGGGGACGGCTACGTGCAGTACTTC. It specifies CASSVKSGTGDGYVQYF.

The CDR3: CASSNRGGAYNEQFF. CDR3 DNA: TGTGCCAGCAGCAACCGCGGGGGGGCCTACAATGAGCAGTTCTTC. V usage is TRBV9 and J usage is TRBJ2-1; 9 bases agree with TRBD2. After removal of 4 bases from V and 2 bases from J, the junction contained 4 bases not matched to a gene. The CDR3 spans 15 residues. Germline V gene data show CDR1 as SGDLS and CDR2 as YYNGEE.

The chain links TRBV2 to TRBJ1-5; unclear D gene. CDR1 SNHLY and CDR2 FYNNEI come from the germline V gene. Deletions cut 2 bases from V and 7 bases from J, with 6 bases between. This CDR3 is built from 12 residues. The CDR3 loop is CASSEWSQPQHF. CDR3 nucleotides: TGTGCCAGCAGTGAATGGTCACAGCCCCAGCATTTT.

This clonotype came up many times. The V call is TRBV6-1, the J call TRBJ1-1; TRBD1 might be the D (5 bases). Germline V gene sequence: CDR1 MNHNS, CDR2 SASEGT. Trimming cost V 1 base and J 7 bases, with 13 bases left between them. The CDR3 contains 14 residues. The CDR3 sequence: CASSEGPGGYEAFF. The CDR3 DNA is TGTGCCAGCAGTGAAGGCCCGGGGGGATATGAAGCTTTCTTT.

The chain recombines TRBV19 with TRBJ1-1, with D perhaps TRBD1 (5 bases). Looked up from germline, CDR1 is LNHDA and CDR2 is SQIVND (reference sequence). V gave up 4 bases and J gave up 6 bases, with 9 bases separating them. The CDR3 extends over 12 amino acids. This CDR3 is CASSTGWAEAFF. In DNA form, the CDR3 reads TGTGCCAGTAGTACAGGGTGGGCTGAAGCTTTCTTT.

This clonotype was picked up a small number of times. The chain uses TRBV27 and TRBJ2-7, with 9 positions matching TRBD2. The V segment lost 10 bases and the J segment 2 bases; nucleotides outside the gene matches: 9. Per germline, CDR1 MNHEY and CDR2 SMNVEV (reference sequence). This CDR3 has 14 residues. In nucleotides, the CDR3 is TGTGCCACCCGAGGACTAGCGCTCGCCTACGAGCAGTACGTC. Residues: CATRGLALAYEQYV.

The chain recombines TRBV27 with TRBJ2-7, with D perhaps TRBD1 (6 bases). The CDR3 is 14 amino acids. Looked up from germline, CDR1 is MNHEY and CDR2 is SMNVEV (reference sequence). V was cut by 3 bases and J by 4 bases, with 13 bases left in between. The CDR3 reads CASSFSGVDYEQYF. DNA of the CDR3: TGTGCCAGCAGTTTTTCAGGGGTGGATTACGAGCAGTACTTC.

CDR3 coding DNA: TGTGCCAGCAGCCCCCCGGGCCGCTCTGGAAACACCATATATTTT. Residues: CASSPPGRSGNTIYF. The chain is built from TRBV7-9 and TRBJ1-3; no clear D. Trimming pared 5 bases from V and 0 bases from J, leaving 11 bases between. Germline-derived CDR1 and CDR2 are SEHNR and FQNEAQ (reference sequence). CDR3 length: 15 amino acids.

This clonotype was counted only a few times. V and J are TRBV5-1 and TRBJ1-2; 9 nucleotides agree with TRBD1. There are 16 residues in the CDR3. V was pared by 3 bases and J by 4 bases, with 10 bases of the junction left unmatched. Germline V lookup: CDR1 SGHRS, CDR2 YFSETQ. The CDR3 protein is CASSYTQGAWGYGYTF. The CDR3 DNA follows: TGCGCCAGCAGCTATACACAGGGGGCCTGGGGCTATGGCTACACCTTC.

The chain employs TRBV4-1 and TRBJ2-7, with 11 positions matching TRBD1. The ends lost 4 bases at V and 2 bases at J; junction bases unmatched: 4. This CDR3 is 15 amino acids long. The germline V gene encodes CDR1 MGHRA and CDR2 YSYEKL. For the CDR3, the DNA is TGCGCCAGCAGCCTCGCGGGACAGGGGGCCTACGAGCAGTACTTC. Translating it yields CASSLAGQGAYEQYF.

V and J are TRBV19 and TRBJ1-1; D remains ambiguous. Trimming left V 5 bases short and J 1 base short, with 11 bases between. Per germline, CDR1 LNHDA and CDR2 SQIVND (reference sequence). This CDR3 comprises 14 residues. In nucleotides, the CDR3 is TGTGCCAGTAGTGCCCTCATGGGGAACACTGAAGCTTTCTTT. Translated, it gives CASSALMGNTEAFF.

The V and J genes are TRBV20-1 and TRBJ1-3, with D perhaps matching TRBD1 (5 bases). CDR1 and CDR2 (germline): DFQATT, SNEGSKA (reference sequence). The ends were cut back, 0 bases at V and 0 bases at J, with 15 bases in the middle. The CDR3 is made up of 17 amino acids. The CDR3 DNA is TGCAGTGCTAGAGATCGAGGAGGGACCATCTCTGGAAACACCATATATTTT. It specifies CSARDRGGTISGNTIYF.

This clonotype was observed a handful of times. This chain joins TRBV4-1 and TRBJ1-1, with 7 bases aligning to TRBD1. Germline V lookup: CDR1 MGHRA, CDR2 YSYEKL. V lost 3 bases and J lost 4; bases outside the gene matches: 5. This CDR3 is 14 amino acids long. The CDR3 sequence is CASSQGTVSTEAFF. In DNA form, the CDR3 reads TGCGCCAGCAGCCAGGGGACAGTGAGCACTGAAGCTTTCTTT.

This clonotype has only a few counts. The CDR3 DNA follows: TGTGCCAGCAGCTTAACCCCGGGACTAGCGGGATATGAGCAGTTCTTC. Translation gives CASSLTPGLAGYEQFF. This chain uses TRBV11-2 with TRBJ2-1; 13 positions match TRBD2. V lost 2 bases, J lost 8 bases, and 6 bases stayed unmatched. There are 16 residues in the CDR3. Germline V gene lookup returns CDR1 SGHAT and CDR2 FQNNGV.

CDR3 in DNA: TGTGCCAGCAGCCCCCAGCGGGGGGGCTACGAGCAGTACTTC. This gives the protein CASSPQRGGYEQYF. The V and J genes are TRBV9 and TRBJ2-7, with 10 bases matching TRBD2. V lost 4 bases to trimming and J lost 3 bases; unmatched junction nucleotides: 4. CDR1 is SGDLS, CDR2 YYNGEE, per germline. CDR3 size: 14 residues.

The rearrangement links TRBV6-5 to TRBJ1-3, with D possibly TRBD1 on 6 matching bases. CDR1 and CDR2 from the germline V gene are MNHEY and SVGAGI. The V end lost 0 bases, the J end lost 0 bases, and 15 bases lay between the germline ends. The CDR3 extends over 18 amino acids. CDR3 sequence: CASSYSKQGLSSGNTIYF. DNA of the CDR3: TGTGCCAGCAGTTACTCGAAGCAGGGGTTAAGCTCTGGAAACACCATATATTTT.

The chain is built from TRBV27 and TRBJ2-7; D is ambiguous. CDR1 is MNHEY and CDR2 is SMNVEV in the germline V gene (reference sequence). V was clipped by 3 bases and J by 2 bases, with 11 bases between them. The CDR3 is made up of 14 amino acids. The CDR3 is CASSLAGNPYEQYF. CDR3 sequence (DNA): TGTGCCAGCAGTTTGGCTGGGAACCCCTACGAGCAGTACTTC.

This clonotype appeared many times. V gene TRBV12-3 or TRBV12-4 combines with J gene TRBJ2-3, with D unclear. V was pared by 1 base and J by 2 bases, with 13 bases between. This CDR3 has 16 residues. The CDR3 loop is CASSLEEVRLTDTQYF. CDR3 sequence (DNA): TGTGCCAGCAGTTTAGAGGAAGTACGCCTCACAGATACGCAGTATTTT.

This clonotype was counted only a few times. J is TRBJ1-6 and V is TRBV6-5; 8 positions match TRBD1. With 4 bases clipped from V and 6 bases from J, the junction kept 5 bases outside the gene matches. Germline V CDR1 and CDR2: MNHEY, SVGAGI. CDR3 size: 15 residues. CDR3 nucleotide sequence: TGTGCCAGCAGTTCAGGGGGCATCCTTAATTCACCCCTCCACTTT. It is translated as CASSSGGILNSPLHF.

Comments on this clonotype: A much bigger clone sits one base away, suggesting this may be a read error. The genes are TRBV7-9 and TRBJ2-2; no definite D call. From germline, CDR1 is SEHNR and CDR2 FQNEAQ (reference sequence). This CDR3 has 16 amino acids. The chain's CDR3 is CTSSSPSTSDTGELFF. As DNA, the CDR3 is TGTACCAGCAGCTCCCCCAGTACCTCGGACACCGGGGAGCTGTTTTTT.

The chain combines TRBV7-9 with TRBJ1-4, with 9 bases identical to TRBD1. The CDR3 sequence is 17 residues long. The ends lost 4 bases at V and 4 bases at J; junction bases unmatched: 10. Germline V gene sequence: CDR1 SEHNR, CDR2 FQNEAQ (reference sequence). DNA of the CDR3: TGTGCCAGCAGCTACCCGGGACAGGGTACCAATAATGAAAAACTGTTTTTT. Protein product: CASSYPGQGTNNEKLFF.

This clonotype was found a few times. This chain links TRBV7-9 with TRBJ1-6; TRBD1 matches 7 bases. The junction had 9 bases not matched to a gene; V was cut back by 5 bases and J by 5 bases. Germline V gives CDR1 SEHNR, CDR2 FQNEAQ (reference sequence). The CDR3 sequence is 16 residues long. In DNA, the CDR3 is TGTGCCAGCAGCCGCCGGGACAGTGTGAATAATTCACCCCTCCACTTT. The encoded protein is CASSRRDSVNNSPLHF.

The CDR3 reads CATRGINYEQYF. The CDR3, as DNA: TGTGCCACTAGGGGGATAAACTACGAGCAGTACTTC. The rearrangement uses TRBV12-3 or TRBV12-4 and TRBJ2-7; D possibly corresponds to TRBD1 (6 bases). CDR3 length: 12 amino acids. Trimming left V 10 bases short and J 3 bases short, with 13 bases between.

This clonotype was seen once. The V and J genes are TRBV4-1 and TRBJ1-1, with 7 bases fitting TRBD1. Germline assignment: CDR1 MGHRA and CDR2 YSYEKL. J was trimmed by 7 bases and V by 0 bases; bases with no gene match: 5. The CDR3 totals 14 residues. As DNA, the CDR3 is TGCGCCAGCAGCCAAGAAGGGACAGCTTTTGAAGCTTTCTTT. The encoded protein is CASSQEGTAFEAFF.

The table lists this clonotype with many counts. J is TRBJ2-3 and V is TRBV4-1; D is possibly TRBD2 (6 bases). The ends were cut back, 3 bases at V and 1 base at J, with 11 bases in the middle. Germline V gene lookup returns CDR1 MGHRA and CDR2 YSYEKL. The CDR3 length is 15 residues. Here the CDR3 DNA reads TGCGCCAGCAGCCAGTTGGGACTCCGCACAGATACGCAGTATTTT. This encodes CASSQLGLRTDTQYF.